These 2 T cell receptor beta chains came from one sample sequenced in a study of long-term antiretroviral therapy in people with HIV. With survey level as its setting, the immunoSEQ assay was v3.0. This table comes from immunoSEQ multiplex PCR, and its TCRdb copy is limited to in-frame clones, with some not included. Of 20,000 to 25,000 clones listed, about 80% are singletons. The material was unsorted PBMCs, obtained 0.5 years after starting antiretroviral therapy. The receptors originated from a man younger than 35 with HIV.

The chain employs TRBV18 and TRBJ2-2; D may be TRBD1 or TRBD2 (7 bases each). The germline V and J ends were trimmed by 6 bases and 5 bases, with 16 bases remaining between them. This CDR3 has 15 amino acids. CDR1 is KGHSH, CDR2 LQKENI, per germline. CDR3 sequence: CASSDRQGGTGELFF. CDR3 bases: TGTGCCAGCTCCGATCGACAGGGAGGGACCGGGGAGCTGTTTTTT.

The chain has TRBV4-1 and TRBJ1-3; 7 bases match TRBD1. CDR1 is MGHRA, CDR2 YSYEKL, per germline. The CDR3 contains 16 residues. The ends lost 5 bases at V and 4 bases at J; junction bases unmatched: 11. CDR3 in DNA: TGCGCCAGCAGCAGACAGGGAGCGGCCCAGGGAAACACCATATATTTT. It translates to CASSRQGAAQGNTIYF.